One T cell receptor beta chain is described in this entry. The CDR3 is made up of 18 amino acids. Per germline, CDR1 SSHAT and CDR2 FNYEAQ (reference sequence). V lost 5 bases to trimming and J lost 6 bases; unmatched junction nucleotides: 16. This sample was included in a study of control samples from healthy donors and cancer patients. Profiling relied on immunoSEQ multiplex PCR, and the TCRdb table lists in-frame clones only, not all of them. In the table there are some 67,000 clones, roughly 86% of which are singletons. Sequenced input: PBMCs. The chain recombines TRBV7-7 with TRBJ2-2; 9 bases are shared with TRBD2. The clonotype originates from a woman between 50 and 59 years old with head and neck cancer. CDR3 nucleotides: TGTGCCAGCAGCCCAGCGGGGGGACTCCCGATGGGATCCGGGGAGCTGTTTTTT. This translates into CASSPAGGLPMGSGELFF. The variable domain in full, with the rest retrieved from reference TRBV7-7 and TRBJ2-2, is GAGVSQSPRYKVTKRGQDVTLRCDPISSHATLYWYQQALGQGPEFLTYFNYEAQPDKSGLPSDRFSAERPEGSISTLTIQRTEQRDSAMYRCASSPAGGLPMGSGELFFGEGSRLTVL.